The 23 T cell receptor beta chains in this list originate from one sample, sequenced in a study of shared clonotypes between healthy human individuals. The table came from immunoSEQ multiplex PCR; TCRdb's copy has only in-frame clones and leaves some out. The sample has over 700,000 clones; about two thirds are singletons. Sequenced sample: memory CD4+ T cells sorted from blood. Specified subset: CD45RA-negative fraction. These receptor sequences come from a young woman in good health.

This sequence joins TRBV29-1 and TRBJ2-2; the match to TRBD2 covers 11 bases. CDR1 and CDR2 from the germline V gene are SQVTM and ANQGSEA. Germline trimming cut 4 bases from V and 1 base from J; bases unmatched to any gene: 2. This CDR3 is built from 15 residues. Written as DNA, the CDR3 is TGCAGCGTTGTAGCGGGAGGGATGAACACCGGGGAGCTGTTTTTT. Translation gives CSVVAGGMNTGELFF.

The V and J genes are TRBV6-1 and TRBJ2-7; D uncertain. This CDR3 contains 11 residues. Germline V lookup: CDR1 MNHNS, CDR2 SASEGT. V lost 7 bases and J lost 2, with 6 bases in between. The CDR3 DNA sequence: TGTGCCAGCACCCTGGCCTACGAGCAGTACTTC. Translation gives CASTLAYEQYF.

As concerns this clone: Distinct nucleotide sequences in the sample also encode this CDR3. The chain carries TRBV2 and TRBJ1-3; no definite D call. This CDR3 is 14 amino acids long. Germline lookup yields CDR1 SNHLY and CDR2 FYNNEI. V lost 4 bases and J 1 base, leaving 8 bases between the germline ends. The CDR3 DNA is TGTGCCAGCAGTGGGGCGGGGTCTGGAAACACCATATATTTT. Amino acids: CASSGAGSGNTIYF.

V is TRBV5-8 and J is TRBJ2-1, with D hard to call. Germline-derived CDR1 and CDR2 are SGHTS and YDEGEE. Between the trimmed V and J ends, which lost 0 bases and 4 bases, there was a span of 5 bases. CDR3 size: 13 residues. The chain's CDR3 is CASSLERYNEQFF. The DNA of the CDR3 is TGTGCCAGCAGCTTGGAGCGTTACAATGAGCAGTTCTTC. Full variable domain (remainder filled in from reference TRBV5-8 and TRBJ2-1): EAGVTQSPTHLIKTRGQQATLRCSPISGHTSVYWYQQALGLGLQFLLWYDEGEERNRGNFPPRFSGRQFPNYSSELNVNALELEDSALYLCASSLERYNEQFFGPGTRLTVL.

V gene TRBV28 combines with J gene TRBJ1-5, with a tentative D call TRBD1 (5 bases). With 3 bases removed from V and 0 bases from J, the gap between germline ends came to 12 bases. The V gene's germline CDR1 is MDHEN and CDR2 SYDVKM. The CDR3 loop spans 16 amino acids. CDR3 coding DNA: TGTGCCAGCAGTTTTTACCTGACAGTTAGCAATCAGCCCCAGCATTTT. Residues: CASSFYLTVSNQPQHF.

CDR3 sequence: CASSLQYNEQFF. Written as DNA, the CDR3 is TGTGCCAGCAGCCTACAATACAATGAGCAGTTCTTC. The chain couples TRBV28 to TRBJ2-1, with no clear D. The V end lost 6 bases, the J end lost 4 bases, and 7 bases lay between the germline ends. CDR3 length: 12 amino acids. Germline values: CDR1 MDHEN, CDR2 SYDVKM.

The V gene is TRBV15, the J gene TRBJ2-5, with 9 bases that match TRBD1. V was pared by 5 bases and J by 5 bases, with 18 bases of the junction left unmatched. CDR3 size: 18 residues. Germline values: CDR1 LNHNV, CDR2 YYDKDF (reference sequence). As DNA, the CDR3 is TGTGCCACCAGCTCGGGACAGGGTGGCTTCTATGCCAGGGAGACCCAGTACTTC. This encodes CATSSGQGGFYARETQYF.

The V and J genes are TRBV7-9 and TRBJ1-2; D is unresolved. This CDR3 contains 14 residues. Germline V gives CDR1 SEHNR, CDR2 FQNEAQ (reference sequence). V lost 3 bases to trimming and J lost 5 bases, with 13 bases between them. CDR3 coding DNA: TGTGCCAGCAGCTTGAGTAGCTTTGGTTATGGCTACACCTTC. This translates into CASSLSSFGYGYTF.

V is TRBV7-8 and J is TRBJ1-1; unclear D gene. V was trimmed by 1 base and J by 3 bases, leaving 0 bases between them. The CDR3 runs 11 residues. Looked up from germline, CDR1 is SGHVS and CDR2 is FQNEAQ. The CDR3 sequence: CASSLDTEAFF. The CDR3 DNA is TGTGCCAGCAGCTTAGACACTGAAGCTTTCTTT.

This clone was picked up a small number of times. The V call is TRBV11-2, the J call TRBJ2-1, with D perhaps TRBD1 (6 bases). CDR1 is SGHAT, CDR2 FQNNGV, per germline. The ends were cut back, 6 bases at V and 7 bases at J, with 16 bases in the middle. The CDR3 has 14 amino acids. The CDR3: CASRARQVGNEQFF. The CDR3 DNA reads TGTGCCAGCAGGGCTAGACAGGTTGGGAATGAGCAGTTCTTC.

The rearrangement joins TRBV30 to TRBJ2-7; no firm D call. Trimming left V 0 bases short and J 12 bases short, with 15 bases between. The CDR3 extends over 12 amino acids. The germline CDR1 and CDR2 sequences are GTSNPN and SVGIG (reference sequence). CDR3 in amino acids: CAWSVGVKGRYF. CDR3 nucleotides: TGTGCCTGGAGTGTGGGTGTAAAGGGCCGGTACTTC.

In the case of this clone: The sample contains more than one DNA sequence encoding this CDR3. The rearrangement joins TRBV6-1 to TRBJ2-5; D call uncertain. Germline loops: CDR1 MNHNS, CDR2 SASEGT. The V end was cut by 3 bases, the J end by 5 bases, with 10 bases between. This CDR3 comprises 13 residues. CDR3: CASSEQGYETQYF. DNA of the CDR3: TGTGCCAGCAGTGAGCAAGGGTATGAGACCCAGTACTTC.

The rearrangement links TRBV14 to TRBJ2-5; possibly TRBD1 or TRBD2 for D (5 bases each). V lost 4 bases, J lost 5 bases, and 14 bases lay in between. This CDR3 region has 14 residues. Per the germline V gene, CDR1 is SGHDN and CDR2 is FVKESK. The chain's CDR3 is CASSPGTLRETQYF. In DNA, the CDR3 is TGTGCCAGCAGCCCGGGGACCCTGCGGGAGACCCAGTACTTC.

The chain recombines TRBV18 with TRBJ2-5; D assignment may be TRBD1 or TRBD2 (7 bases each). The CDR3 runs 15 residues. V shed 8 bases and J shed 1 base, with 17 bases lying between them. Per germline, CDR1 KGHSH and CDR2 LQKENI. CDR3 amino acids: CASLPGGQPQETQYF. CDR3 DNA sequence: TGTGCCAGCCTTCCGGGGGGACAGCCCCAAGAGACCCAGTACTTC.

The V call is TRBV15, the J call TRBJ1-1; no clear D. Germline V gene sequence: CDR1 LNHNV, CDR2 YYDKDF (reference sequence). V shed 0 bases and J shed 11 bases, with 16 bases lying between them. The length of the CDR3 is 14 residues. This chain's CDR3 is CATSRDLGNDVAFF. CDR3 coding DNA: TGTGCCACCAGCAGAGATTTAGGGAATGATGTGGCTTTCTTT.

This rearrangement joins TRBV29-1 to TRBJ2-1; D uncertain. Germline values: CDR1 SQVTM, CDR2 ANQGSEA. This CDR3 contains 15 residues. Trimming removed 4 bases from V and 1 base from J, with 14 bases in between. The CDR3 DNA sequence: TGCAGCGTTGTTCGTTTGCCGGGTTCCTACAATGAGCAGTTCTTC. As protein: CSVVRLPGSYNEQFF.

For this clone: Other DNA sequences within the sample encode an identical CDR3. CDR3 in DNA: TGTGCCAGCAGCGGTAGCGAAAGCACAGATACGCAGTATTTT. This sequence encodes CASSGSESTDTQYF. V is TRBV7-9 and J is TRBJ2-3, with D tentatively TRBD2 (5 bases). The CDR3 loop spans 14 amino acids. Germline loops: CDR1 SEHNR, CDR2 FQNEAQ (reference sequence). Between the trimmed V and J ends, which lost 5 bases and 0 bases, there was a span of 9 bases.

The chain joins TRBV18 to TRBJ1-2; 7 bases are shared with TRBD1. V was clipped by 1 base and J by 6 bases; unmatched bases: 11. The CDR3 runs 16 residues. Germline CDR1 is KGHSH and CDR2 is LQKENI. The CDR3 loop is CASSPLAVRRGDGYTF. CDR3 nucleotides: TGTGCCAGCTCACCACTCGCTGTTCGCAGGGGGGATGGCTACACCTTC.

V usage is TRBV7-6 and J usage is TRBJ2-7, with D perhaps matching TRBD1 (5 bases). This CDR3 has 15 residues. Germline V gene data show CDR1 as SGHVS and CDR2 as FNYEAQ. The ends were cut back, 5 bases at V and 2 bases at J, with 16 bases in the middle. CDR3 coding DNA: TGTGCCAGCAGCCCAACCGCTGGGGCTACCTACGAGCAGTACTTC. This encodes CASSPTAGATYEQYF.

To note about this clone: This sample also contains other DNA sequences that code for the same CDR3. The genes are TRBV5-5 and TRBJ1-1; 7 bases are shared with TRBD1. Germline V gene data show CDR1 as SGHKS and CDR2 as YYEKEE (reference sequence). This CDR3 has 13 amino acids. The ends lost 2 bases at V and 4 bases at J; junction bases unmatched: 2. CDR3 sequence: CASSFQGGTEAFF. CDR3 sequence (DNA): TGTGCCAGCAGCTTCCAGGGGGGCACTGAAGCTTTCTTT. Based on the CDR3 plus reference TRBV5-5 and TRBJ1-1, the full variable domain is DAGVTQSPTHLIKTRGQQVTLRCSPISGHKSVSWYQQVLGQGPQFIFQYYEKEERGRGNFPDRFSARQFPNYSSELNVNALLLGDSALYLCASSFQGGTEAFFGQGTRLTVV.

DNA of the CDR3: TGTGCCAGCAGCCGGGACGGCCGTAGCACCGGGGAGCTGTTTTTT. This encodes CASSRDGRSTGELFF. This chain joins TRBV5-8 and TRBJ2-2, with D possibly being TRBD1 or TRBD2 (5 bases each). This CDR3 is 15 amino acids long. Germline V CDR1 and CDR2: SGHTS, YDEGEE. Trimming stripped 4 bases from V and 4 bases from J, with 14 bases between.

This chain joins TRBV7-7 and TRBJ2-1; 8 bases are shared with TRBD2. This CDR3 contains 16 residues. J lost 9 bases, V lost 2 bases, and 12 bases had no gene match. Per the germline V gene, CDR1 is SSHAT and CDR2 is FNYEAQ (reference sequence). The CDR3 here is CASSLTPSGSSIEQFF. CDR3 nucleotides: TGTGCCAGCAGCTTAACCCCCAGCGGGAGTAGTATTGAGCAGTTCTTC.

The rearrangement joins TRBV7-2 to TRBJ2-1; a weak D match, TRBD1 (6 bases). The CDR3 extends over 12 amino acids. V was trimmed by 5 bases and J by 7 bases, leaving 9 bases between them. Germline CDR1 SGHTA, CDR2 FQGNSA. Here the CDR3 DNA reads TGTGCCAGCAGCGCCAGGGGTAATGAGCAGTTCTTC. Translating it yields CASSARGNEQFF.